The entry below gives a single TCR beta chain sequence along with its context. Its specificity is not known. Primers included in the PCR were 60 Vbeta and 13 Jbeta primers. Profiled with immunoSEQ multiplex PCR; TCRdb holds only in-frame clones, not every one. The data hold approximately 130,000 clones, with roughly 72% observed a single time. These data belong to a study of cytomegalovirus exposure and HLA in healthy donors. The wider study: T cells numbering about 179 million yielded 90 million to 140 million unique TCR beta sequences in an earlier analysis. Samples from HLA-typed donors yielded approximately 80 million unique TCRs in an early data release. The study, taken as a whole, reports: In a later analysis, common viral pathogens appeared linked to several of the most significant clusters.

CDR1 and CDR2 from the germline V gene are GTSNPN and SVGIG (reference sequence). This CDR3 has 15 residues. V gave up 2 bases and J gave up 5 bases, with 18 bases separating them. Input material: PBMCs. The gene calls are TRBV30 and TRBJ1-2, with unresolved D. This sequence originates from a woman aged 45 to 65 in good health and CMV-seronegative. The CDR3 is CAWSPPPGKVYGYTF. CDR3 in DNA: TGTGCCTGGAGTCCCCCCCCGGGAAAGGTTTATGGCTACACCTTC.